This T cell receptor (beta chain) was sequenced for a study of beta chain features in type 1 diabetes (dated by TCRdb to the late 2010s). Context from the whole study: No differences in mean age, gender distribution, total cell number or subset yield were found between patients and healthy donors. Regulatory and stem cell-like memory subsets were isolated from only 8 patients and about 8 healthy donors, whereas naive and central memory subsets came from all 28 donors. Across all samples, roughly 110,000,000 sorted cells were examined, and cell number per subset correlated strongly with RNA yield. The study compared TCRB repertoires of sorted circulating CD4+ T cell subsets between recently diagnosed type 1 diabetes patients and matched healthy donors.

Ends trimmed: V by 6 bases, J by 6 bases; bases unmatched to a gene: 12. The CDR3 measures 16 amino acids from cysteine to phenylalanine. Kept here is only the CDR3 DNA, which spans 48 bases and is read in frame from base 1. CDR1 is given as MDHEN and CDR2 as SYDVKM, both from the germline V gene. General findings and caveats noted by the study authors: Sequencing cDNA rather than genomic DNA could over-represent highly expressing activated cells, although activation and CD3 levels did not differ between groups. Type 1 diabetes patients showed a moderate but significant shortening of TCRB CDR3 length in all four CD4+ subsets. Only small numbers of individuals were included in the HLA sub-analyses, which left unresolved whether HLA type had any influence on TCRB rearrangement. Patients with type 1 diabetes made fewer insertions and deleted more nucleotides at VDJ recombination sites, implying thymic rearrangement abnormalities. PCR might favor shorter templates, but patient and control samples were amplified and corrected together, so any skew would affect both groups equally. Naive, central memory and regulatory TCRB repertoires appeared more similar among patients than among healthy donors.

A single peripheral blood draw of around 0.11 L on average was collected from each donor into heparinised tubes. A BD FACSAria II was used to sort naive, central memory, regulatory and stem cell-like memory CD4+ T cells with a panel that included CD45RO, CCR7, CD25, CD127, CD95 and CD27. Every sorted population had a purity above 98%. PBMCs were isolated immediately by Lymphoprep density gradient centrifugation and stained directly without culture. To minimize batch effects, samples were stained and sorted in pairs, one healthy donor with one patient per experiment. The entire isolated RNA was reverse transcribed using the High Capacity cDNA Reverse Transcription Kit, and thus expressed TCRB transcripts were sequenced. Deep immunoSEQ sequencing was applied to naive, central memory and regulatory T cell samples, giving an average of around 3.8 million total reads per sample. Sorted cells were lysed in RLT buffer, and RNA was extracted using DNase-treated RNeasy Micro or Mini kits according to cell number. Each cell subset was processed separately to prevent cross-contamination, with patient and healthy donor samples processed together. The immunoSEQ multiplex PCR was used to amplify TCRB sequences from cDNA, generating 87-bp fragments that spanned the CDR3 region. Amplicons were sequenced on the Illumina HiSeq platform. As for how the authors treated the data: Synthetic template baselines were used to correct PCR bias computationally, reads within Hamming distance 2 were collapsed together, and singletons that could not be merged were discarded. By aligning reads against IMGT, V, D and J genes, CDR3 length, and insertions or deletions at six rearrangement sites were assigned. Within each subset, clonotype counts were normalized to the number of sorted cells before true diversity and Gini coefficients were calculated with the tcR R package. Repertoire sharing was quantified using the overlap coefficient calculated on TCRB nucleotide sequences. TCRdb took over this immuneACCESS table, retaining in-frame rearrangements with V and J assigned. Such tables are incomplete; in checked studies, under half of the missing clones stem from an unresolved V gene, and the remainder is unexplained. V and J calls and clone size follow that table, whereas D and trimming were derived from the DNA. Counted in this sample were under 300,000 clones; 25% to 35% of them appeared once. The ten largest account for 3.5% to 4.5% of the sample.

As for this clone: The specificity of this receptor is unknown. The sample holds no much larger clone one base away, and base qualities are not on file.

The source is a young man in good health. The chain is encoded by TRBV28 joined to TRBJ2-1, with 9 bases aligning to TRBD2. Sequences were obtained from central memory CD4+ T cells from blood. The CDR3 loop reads CASRTGGGRVSNEQFF. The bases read TGTGCCAGCAGGACCGGGGGCGGGAGGGTGAGCAATGAGCAGTTCTTC.